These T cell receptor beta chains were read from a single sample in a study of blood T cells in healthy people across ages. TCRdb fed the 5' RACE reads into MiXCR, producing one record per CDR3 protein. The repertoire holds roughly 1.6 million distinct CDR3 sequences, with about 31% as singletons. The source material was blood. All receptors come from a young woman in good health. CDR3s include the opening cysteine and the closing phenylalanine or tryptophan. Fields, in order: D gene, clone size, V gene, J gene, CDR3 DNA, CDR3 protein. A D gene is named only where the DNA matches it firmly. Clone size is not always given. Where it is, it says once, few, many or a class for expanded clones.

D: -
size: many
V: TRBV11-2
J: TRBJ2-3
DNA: TGTGCCAGCAGCTTGGCGGGAACGAGCACAGATACGCAGTATTTT
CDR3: CASSLAGTSTDTQYF

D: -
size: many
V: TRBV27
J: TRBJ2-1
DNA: TGTGCCAGCCGAACCGGAAGGGGGAATGAGCAGTTCTTC
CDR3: CASRTGRGNEQFF

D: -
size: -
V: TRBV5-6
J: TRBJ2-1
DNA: TGTGCCAGCAGCCCGGAGGCCCGAAACAATGAGCAGTTCTTC
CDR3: CASSPEARNNEQFF

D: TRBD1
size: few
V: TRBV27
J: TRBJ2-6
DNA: TGTGCCAGCAGTGGAAGACAGGGTCACACTGGGGCCAACGTCCTGACTTTC
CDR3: CASSGRQGHTGANVLTF

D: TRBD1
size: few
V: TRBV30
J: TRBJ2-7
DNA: TGTGCCTGGAGTGACGGGGACAGTTACGAGCAGTACTTC
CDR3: CAWSDGDSYEQYF

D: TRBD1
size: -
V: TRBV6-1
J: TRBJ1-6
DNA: TGTGCCAGCAGTGCAGGACAGGGGACCTTCCCCCTCCACTTT
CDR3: CASSAGQGTFPLHF

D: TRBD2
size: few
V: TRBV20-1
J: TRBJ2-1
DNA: TGCAGTGCTAGAGTGGGCGGGGGGGGTACCCGTGAGCAGTTCTTC
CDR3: CSARVGGGGTREQFF

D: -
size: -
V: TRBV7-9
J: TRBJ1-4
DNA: TGTGCCAGCAGCTTTGTAGTTTATGAAAAACTGTTTTTT
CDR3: CASSFVVYEKLFF

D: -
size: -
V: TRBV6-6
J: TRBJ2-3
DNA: TGTGCCAGCACGGGACAAAGGCCCTTGAATACGCAGTATTTT
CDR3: CASTGQRPLNTQYF

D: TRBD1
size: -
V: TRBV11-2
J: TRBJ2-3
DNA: TGTGCCAGCAACAAACTTGGGACAGGGGCAAGCACAGATACGCAGTATTTT
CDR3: CASNKLGTGASTDTQYF

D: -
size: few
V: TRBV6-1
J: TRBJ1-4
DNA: TGTGCCAGTGACACTTCAACTAATGAAAAACTGTTTTTT
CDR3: CASDTSTNEKLFF

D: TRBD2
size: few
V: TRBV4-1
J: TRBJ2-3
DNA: TGCGCCAGCAGCCCTCGGCCAGCGGGGCGCACAGATACGCAGTATTTT
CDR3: CASSPRPAGRTDTQYF

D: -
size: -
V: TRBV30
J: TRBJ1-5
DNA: TGTGCCTGGAGTGGGGGGGCCTTCGATCAGCCCCAGCATTTT
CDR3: CAWSGGAFDQPQHF

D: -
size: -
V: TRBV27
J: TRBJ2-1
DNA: TGTGCCAGCAGCCCGAATAATTGGGGGAGCTCCTACAACGAGCAGTTCTTC
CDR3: CASSPNNWGSSYNEQFF

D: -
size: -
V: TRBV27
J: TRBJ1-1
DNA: TGTGCCAGCAATCAAGACGGGAACACTGAAGCTTTCTTT
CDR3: CASNQDGNTEAFF

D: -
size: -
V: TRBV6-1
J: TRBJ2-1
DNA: TGTGCCAGCAGTGAAGCGCACCAGTTCTTC
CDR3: CASSEAHQFF

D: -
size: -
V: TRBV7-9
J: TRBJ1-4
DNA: TGTGCCAGCAGCTCAAATATGGGGGACGAAAAACTGTTTTTT
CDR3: CASSSNMGDEKLFF

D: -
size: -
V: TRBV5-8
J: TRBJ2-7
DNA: TGTGCCAGCAGAGCCGGGGAGCGAGGTTACGAGCAGTACTTC
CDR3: CASRAGERGYEQYF

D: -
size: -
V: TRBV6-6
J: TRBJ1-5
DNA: TGTGCCAGCAGTAGGGCTCTCGGCAATCAGCCCCAGCATTTT
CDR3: CASSRALGNQPQHF

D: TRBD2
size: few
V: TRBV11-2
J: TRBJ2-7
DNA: TGTGCCAGCAGCCGAATAGCGGGGGGAGCCTACGAGCAGTACTTC
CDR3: CASSRIAGGAYEQYF

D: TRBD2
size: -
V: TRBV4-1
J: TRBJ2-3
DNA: TGCGCCAGCAGCCAATTCCCAACGGGAGGGCGCACAGATACGCAGTATTTT
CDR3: CASSQFPTGGRTDTQYF

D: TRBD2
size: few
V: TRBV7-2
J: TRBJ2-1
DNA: TGTGCCAGCAGGCGGGGTGTGGGACTAGGCGAGCAGTTCTTC
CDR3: CASRRGVGLGEQFF

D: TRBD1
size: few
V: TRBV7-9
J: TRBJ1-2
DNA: TGTGCCAGCAGCTTAATGGTGCAGGGGGCCTATGGCTACACCTTC
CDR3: CASSLMVQGAYGYTF

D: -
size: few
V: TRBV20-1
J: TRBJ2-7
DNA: TGCAGTGCTAGAGATTCGTCCAGGGCGGACTACGAGCAGTACTTC
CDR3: CSARDSSRADYEQYF

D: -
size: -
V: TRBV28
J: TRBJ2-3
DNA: TGTGCCAGCAGGGAACCGGGAATGAGATCTCTAGATGCGCAGTATTTT
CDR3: CASREPGMRSLDAQYF

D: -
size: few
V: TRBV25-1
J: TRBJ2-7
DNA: TGTGCCAGCAGTGACGTCCCCGCCGAGGGCGAGCAGTACTTC
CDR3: CASSDVPAEGEQYF

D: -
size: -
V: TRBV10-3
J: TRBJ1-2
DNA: TGTGCCATCACCCGAGGGCGGACCGACTATGGCTACACCTTC
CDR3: CAITRGRTDYGYTF

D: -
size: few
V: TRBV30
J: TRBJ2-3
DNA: TGTGCCTGGAGTGGGGATACGCAGTATTTT
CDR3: CAWSGDTQYF

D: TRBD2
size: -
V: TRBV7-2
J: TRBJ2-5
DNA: TGTGCCAGCAGCTTAGCTGCTAGCGGGGGGAGCCAAGAGACCCAGTACTTC
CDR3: CASSLAASGGSQETQYF

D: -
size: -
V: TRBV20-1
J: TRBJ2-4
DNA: TGCAGTGCTAGTCTTGGGTTTGAGGAGCAGTACTTC
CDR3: CSASLGFEEQYF

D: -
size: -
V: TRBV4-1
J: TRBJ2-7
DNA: TGCGCCAGCAGCCAAGAACCTCGGGCCTCCTACGAGCAGTACTTC
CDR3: CASSQEPRASYEQYF

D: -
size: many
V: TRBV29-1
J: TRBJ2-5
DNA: TGCGGTGGAGACGTGGGGGAGACCCAGTACTTC
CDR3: CGGDVGETQYF

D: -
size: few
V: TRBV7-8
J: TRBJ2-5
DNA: TGTGCCAGCAGCTCAGGCATTCTAGAGACCCAGTACTTC
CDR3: CASSSGILETQYF

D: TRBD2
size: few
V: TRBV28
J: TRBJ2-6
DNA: TGTGCCAGCAGTCTCTCTAGCGGGAGTAAGTCTGGGGCCAACGTCCTGACTTTC
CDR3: CASSLSSGSKSGANVLTF

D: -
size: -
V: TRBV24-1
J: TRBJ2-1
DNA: TGTGCCACCGGACTTTCGAATGAGCAGTTCTTC
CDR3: CATGLSNEQFF

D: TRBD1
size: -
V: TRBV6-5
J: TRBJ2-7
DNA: TGTGCCAGCAGTCGCGGTACGGACAGGGGACGCGAGCAGTACTTC
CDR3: CASSRGTDRGREQYF

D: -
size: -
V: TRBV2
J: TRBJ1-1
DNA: TGTGCCAGCATCGACCCAGGGAGGGATACTGAAGCTTTCTTT
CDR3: CASIDPGRDTEAFF

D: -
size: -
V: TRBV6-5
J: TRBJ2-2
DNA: TGTGCCAGCAAACTCTCAGGGGACACCGGGGAGCTGTTTTTT
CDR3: CASKLSGDTGELFF

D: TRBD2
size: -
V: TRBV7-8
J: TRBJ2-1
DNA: TGTGCCAGCAGCTTAAGGGGACTAGCGGGAAAAGGCAATGAGCAGTTCTTC
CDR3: CASSLRGLAGKGNEQFF

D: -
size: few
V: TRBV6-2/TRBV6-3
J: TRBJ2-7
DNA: TGTGCCAGCAGTTACCGGCTTGGCGGGACGGACACCTACGAGCAGTACTTC
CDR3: CASSYRLGGTDTYEQYF

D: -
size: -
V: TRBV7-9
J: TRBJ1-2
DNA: TGTGCCAGCAGCTTAGACGGAGCGGCGGGACCCCGGACGGATGGCTACACCTTC
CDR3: CASSLDGAAGPRTDGYTF

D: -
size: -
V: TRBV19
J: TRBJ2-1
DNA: TGTGCCAGTAGTATACTACTAGTCAGCTACAATGAGCAGTTCTTC
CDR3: CASSILLVSYNEQFF